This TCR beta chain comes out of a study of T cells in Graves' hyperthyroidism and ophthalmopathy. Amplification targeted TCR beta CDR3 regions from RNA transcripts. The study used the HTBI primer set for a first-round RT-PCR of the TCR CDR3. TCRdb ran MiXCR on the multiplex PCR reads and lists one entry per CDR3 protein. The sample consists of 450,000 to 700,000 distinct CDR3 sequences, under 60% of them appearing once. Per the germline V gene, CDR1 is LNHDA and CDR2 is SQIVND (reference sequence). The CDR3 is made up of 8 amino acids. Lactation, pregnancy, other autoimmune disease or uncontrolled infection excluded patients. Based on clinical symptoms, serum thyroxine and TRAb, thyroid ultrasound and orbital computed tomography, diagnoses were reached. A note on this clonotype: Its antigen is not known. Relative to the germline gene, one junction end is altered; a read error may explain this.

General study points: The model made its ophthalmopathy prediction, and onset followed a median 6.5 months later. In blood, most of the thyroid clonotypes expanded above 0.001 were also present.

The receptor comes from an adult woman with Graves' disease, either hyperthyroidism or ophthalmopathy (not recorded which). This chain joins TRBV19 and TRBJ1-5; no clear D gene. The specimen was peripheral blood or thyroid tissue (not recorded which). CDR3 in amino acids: CASSITPF. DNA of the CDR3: TGTGCCAGTAGTATAACCCCTTTT.